The source of this T cell receptor (beta chain) is a study of T cell responses to AZD1222 COVID-19 vaccine. Whole-study results and caveats: Across the whole spike, CD4 TCRs peaked at regions 160-218 and 743-854. Sampled repertoires all dated from after the peak T cell response. Among the donors, most were white British and more were female, and clonal diversity was possibly underestimated.

This clone was found a few times. The antigen is unknown. Losses at the gene ends were 3 bases for V and 14 bases for J; bases not matched to a gene: 4. The CDR3 consists of 12 residues. Germline values: CDR1 SGHRS, CDR2 YFSETQ. Profiling relied on immunoSEQ multiplex PCR, and the TCRdb table lists in-frame clones only, not all of them. The data show around 94,000 clones, with roughly 84% seen just once and under 25% held by the top ten. This sequence originates from an adult in good health. Sequencing used peripheral blood, obtained on day 0 of AZD1222 vaccination. This chain links TRBV5-1 with TRBJ2-1; 11 positions match TRBD1. Here the CDR3 reads CASSYGQGAKFF. The CDR3, as DNA: TGCGCCAGCAGCTACGGACAGGGGGCGAAGTTCTTC.